These T cell receptor beta chains were read from a single sample in a study of blood T cells in healthy people across ages. TCRdb reprocessed the 5' RACE reads via MiXCR and lists one record per CDR3 protein. The sample yields 1,800,000 or so distinct CDR3 sequences, 39% seen once. Sequencing was done on a sample of blood. The receptors originated from a human donor in good health. CDR3s include the opening cysteine and the closing phenylalanine or tryptophan. D genes are given only for firm matches. Clone size is not always given. Where it is, it says once, few, many or a class for expanded clones.

J: TRBJ2-1; D: -; V: TRBV6-2/TRBV6-3; size: -; CDR3: CASTLQGDNEQFF; DNA: TGTGCCAGCACCTTACAGGGCGACAATGAGCAGTTCTTC
J: TRBJ1-5; D: -; V: TRBV19; size: -; CDR3: CASSKGQYQPQHF; DNA: TGTGCCAGTAGTAAAGGACAATATCAGCCCCAGCATTTT
J: TRBJ2-1; D: -; V: TRBV7-2; size: few; CDR3: CASSLSPRRSSYNEQFF; DNA: TGTGCCAGCAGCTTATCCCCCCGGAGGAGCTCCTACAATGAGCAGTTCTTC
J: TRBJ2-7; D: -; V: TRBV12-3/TRBV12-4; size: many; CDR3: CASSLTHEQYF; DNA: TGTGCCAGCAGTTTAACCCACGAGCAGTACTTC
J: TRBJ2-5; D: -; V: TRBV20-1; size: many; CDR3: CSARLGETQYF; DNA: TGCAGTGCTCGACTAGGAGAGACCCAGTACTTC
J: TRBJ2-2; D: -; V: TRBV5-6; size: -; CDR3: CASSYGDKVNTGELFF; DNA: TGTGCCAGCAGCTACGGTGATAAGGTGAACACCGGGGAGCTGTTTTTT
J: TRBJ2-1; D: TRBD1; V: TRBV29-1; size: few; CDR3: CSVEGTGGDEQFF; DNA: TGCAGCGTTGAAGGGACAGGGGGTGATGAGCAGTTCTTC
J: TRBJ2-3; D: TRBD2; V: TRBV7-2; size: -; CDR3: CASSLTRLGSGRTDTQYF; DNA: TGTGCCAGCAGCTTAACTCGCTTGGGTAGCGGGCGCACAGATACGCAGTATTTT
J: TRBJ2-3; D: -; V: TRBV7-2; size: -; CDR3: CASSPSRAGTSSDTQYF; DNA: TGTGCCAGCAGTCCTTCTAGGGCGGGGACAAGCTCAGATACGCAGTATTTT
J: TRBJ2-3; D: TRBD2; V: TRBV7-2; size: -; CDR3: CASSLVGGTGGEEQYF; DNA: TGTGCCAGCAGCTTAGTGGGTGGTACGGGGGGAGAGGAGCAGTATTTT
J: TRBJ1-2; D: -; V: TRBV24-1; size: -; CDR3: CATSDGGYGYTF; DNA: TGTGCCACCAGTGATGGCGGCTATGGCTACACCTTC
J: TRBJ2-2; D: -; V: TRBV20-1; size: -; CDR3: CSARVPAYKGTGELFF; DNA: TGCAGTGCTAGGGTACCCGCATACAAAGGGACCGGGGAGCTGTTTTTT
J: TRBJ1-2; D: -; V: TRBV12-3/TRBV12-4; size: few; CDR3: CASSLIGGRGYTF; DNA: TGTGCCAGCAGTTTAATCGGGGGACGAGGCTACACCTTC
J: TRBJ2-5; D: TRBD1; V: TRBV20-1; size: many; CDR3: CSANAGTGQETQYF; DNA: TGCAGTGCTAACGCCGGGACAGGGCAAGAGACCCAGTACTTC
J: TRBJ1-2; D: TRBD1; V: TRBV10-3; size: -; CDR3: CAISVDRGANYGYTF; DNA: TGTGCCATCAGTGTGGACAGGGGGGCTAACTATGGCTACACCTTC
J: TRBJ1-2; D: -; V: TRBV4-3; size: few; CDR3: CTSSQVGGSYGYTF; DNA: TGCACCAGCAGCCAAGTTGGTGGATCGTATGGCTACACCTTC
J: TRBJ2-2; D: -; V: TRBV12-3/TRBV12-4; size: once; CDR3: CASSPKGHQELFF; DNA: TGTGCCAGCAGTCCAAAGGGACATCAGGAGCTGTTTTTT
J: TRBJ2-7; D: -; V: TRBV6-6; size: -; CDR3: CASSYSTSSHEQYF; DNA: TGTGCCAGCAGTTACTCGACCTCCTCCCACGAGCAGTACTTC
J: TRBJ1-2; D: -; V: TRBV6-2/TRBV6-3; size: few; CDR3: CASSYRPVYGYTF; DNA: TGTGCCAGCAGTTACCGGCCAGTCTATGGCTACACCTTC
J: TRBJ2-5; D: -; V: TRBV9; size: -; CDR3: CASSVVGRTTNEQYF; DNA: TGTGCCAGCAGCGTAGTAGGACGTACTACGAATGAGCAGTACTTC
J: TRBJ1-4; D: -; V: TRBV4-2; size: few; CDR3: CASSRNALPNEKLFF; DNA: TGTGCCAGCAGCCGGAACGCCCTGCCTAATGAAAAACTGTTTTTT
J: TRBJ2-5; D: TRBD2; V: TRBV7-8; size: -; CDR3: CASSPAGEGTQYF; DNA: TGTGCCAGCAGCCCGGCGGGAGAAGGGACCCAGTACTTC
J: TRBJ2-1; D: -; V: TRBV6-2/TRBV6-3; size: few; CDR3: CASSYTGLSSYNEQFF; DNA: TGTGCCAGCAGTTACACAGGACTTAGCTCCTACAATGAGCAGTTCTTC
J: TRBJ1-1; D: -; V: TRBV15; size: -; CDR3: CAASSPTVRVATEAFF; DNA: TGTGCCGCCAGCAGTCCTACGGTAAGGGTGGCCACTGAAGCTTTCTTT
J: TRBJ2-6; D: -; V: TRBV4-3; size: -; CDR3: CASSQGVAGRSGANVLTF; DNA: TGCGCCAGCAGCCAAGGAGTGGCAGGCCGCTCTGGGGCCAACGTCCTGACTTTC
J: TRBJ1-1; D: -; V: TRBV4-3; size: few; CDR3: CASSQDRVNRAFF; DNA: TGCGCCAGCAGCCAAGACAGGGTAAATCGAGCTTTCTTT
J: TRBJ2-3; D: -; V: TRBV20-1; size: -; CDR3: CSARGDPREPTDTQYF; DNA: TGCAGTGCTAGAGGGGATCCGCGGGAACCCACAGATACGCAGTATTTT
J: TRBJ1-3; D: -; V: TRBV7-2; size: -; CDR3: CASSSGPSSGNTIYF; DNA: TGTGCCAGCAGCTCAGGCCCAAGCTCTGGAAACACCATATATTTT
J: TRBJ2-7; D: TRBD1; V: TRBV15; size: -; CDR3: CATSRDSTGGFYEQYF; DNA: TGTGCCACCAGCAGAGATTCGACAGGGGGCTTTTACGAGCAGTACTTC
J: TRBJ1-2; D: -; V: TRBV5-6; size: -; CDR3: CASSLWGAYNYGYTF; DNA: TGTGCCAGCAGCTTGTGGGGCGCCTATAACTATGGCTACACCTTC
J: TRBJ2-1; D: -; V: TRBV12-3/TRBV12-4; size: -; CDR3: CASSLASRSSYNEQFF; DNA: TGTGCCAGCAGTTTAGCGTCAAGGAGCTCCTACAATGAGCAGTTCTTC
J: TRBJ2-7; D: -; V: TRBV27; size: many; CDR3: CASSLKPPNRGYSYEQYF; DNA: TGTGCCAGCAGTTTGAAACCTCCGAATCGGGGGTACTCCTACGAGCAGTACTTC
J: TRBJ1-2; D: -; V: TRBV27; size: -; CDR3: CASSLERGDGGGYTF; DNA: TGTGCCAGCAGTTTAGAAAGAGGGGACGGAGGGGGCTACACCTTC
J: TRBJ2-6; D: -; V: TRBV24-1; size: once; CDR3: CATSDRVGGANVLTF; DNA: TGTGCCACCAGTGACCGGGTCGGTGGGGCCAACGTCCTGACTTTC
J: TRBJ1-1; D: TRBD1; V: TRBV5-1; size: -; CDR3: CTSSLGQGITEAFF; DNA: TGCACCAGCAGCTTGGGACAGGGAATCACTGAAGCTTTCTTT
J: TRBJ2-1; D: -; V: TRBV5-5; size: -; CDR3: CASSLGGGKFF; DNA: TGTGCCAGCAGCTTGGGGGGGGGCAAGTTCTTC
J: TRBJ1-4; D: -; V: TRBV12-3/TRBV12-4; size: -; CDR3: CASSTAGRGLMKKLFF; DNA: TGTGCCAGCAGTACCGCAGGGAGAGGGTTGATGAAAAAACTGTTTTTT
J: TRBJ1-2; D: -; V: TRBV29-1; size: -; CDR3: CSVEDRGSASYGYTF; DNA: TGCAGCGTTGAAGATCGGGGGTCAGCTAGCTATGGCTACACCTTC
J: TRBJ2-1; D: -; V: TRBV21-1; size: -; CDR3: CASSTWYNEQFF; DNA: TGTGCCAGCAGCACCTGGTACAATGAGCAGTTCTTC
J: TRBJ2-1; D: TRBD1; V: TRBV19; size: -; CDR3: CASKQDRGYNEQFF; DNA: TGTGCCAGTAAGCAGGACAGGGGTTACAATGAGCAGTTCTTC
J: TRBJ2-4; D: -; V: TRBV28; size: -; CDR3: CASSSAVAKNIQYF; DNA: TGTGCCAGCAGTAGCGCGGTCGCCAAAAACATTCAGTACTTC
J: TRBJ1-1; D: -; V: TRBV7-2; size: -; CDR3: CASSGDRWNTEAFF; DNA: TGTGCCAGCAGCGGAGACAGATGGAACACTGAAGCTTTCTTT
J: TRBJ2-1; D: TRBD1; V: TRBV28; size: few; CDR3: CASSSGSGGSYNEQFF; DNA: TGTGCCAGCAGTTCGGGTTCAGGGGGATCCTACAATGAGCAGTTCTTC
J: TRBJ2-3; D: TRBD1; V: TRBV6-2/TRBV6-3; size: few; CDR3: CASSYFDRGPADTQYF; DNA: TGTGCCAGCAGTTACTTCGACAGGGGTCCCGCAGATACGCAGTATTTT
J: TRBJ2-2; D: -; V: TRBV12-3/TRBV12-4; size: few; CDR3: CASTLISRVTGELFF; DNA: TGTGCCAGCACCCTAATCTCCAGGGTGACCGGGGAGCTGTTTTTT
J: TRBJ2-1; D: -; V: TRBV14; size: -; CDR3: CASSLRRGITSFPSYNEQFF; DNA: TGTGCCAGCAGCCTCCGGCGGGGTATCACTTCTTTTCCCTCCTACAATGAGCAGTTCTTC
J: TRBJ2-7; D: -; V: TRBV4-1; size: -; CDR3: CASSPSPGEGRRYEQYF; DNA: TGCGCCAGCAGCCCCTCCCCAGGGGAAGGACGGCGTTACGAGCAGTACTTC
J: TRBJ2-1; D: -; V: TRBV6-2/TRBV6-3; size: -; CDR3: CASSYKSNEQFF; DNA: TGTGCCAGCAGTTATAAGTCTAATGAGCAGTTCTTC
J: TRBJ2-3; D: TRBD2; V: TRBV11-2; size: -; CDR3: CASSLGGGGRLDTQYF; DNA: TGTGCCAGCAGCTTAGGTGGGGGGGGAAGGTTGGATACGCAGTATTTT
J: TRBJ2-7; D: TRBD2; V: TRBV5-1; size: -; CDR3: CASSSGTSGFYEQYF; DNA: TGCGCCAGCAGCTCCGGGACTAGCGGTTTCTACGAGCAGTACTTC
J: TRBJ2-1; D: -; V: TRBV4-2; size: few; CDR3: CASSQERGRNEQFF; DNA: TGTGCCAGCAGCCAAGAGAGAGGGCGCAATGAGCAGTTCTTC
J: TRBJ1-2; D: -; V: TRBV6-5; size: few; CDR3: CASSYSINREENGYTF; DNA: TGTGCCAGCAGTTACTCGATAAACAGGGAGGAGAATGGCTACACCTTC
J: TRBJ1-2; D: -; V: TRBV4-3; size: -; CDR3: CASSPSDLGSYGYTF; DNA: TGCGCCAGCAGCCCTTCGGACTTGGGGAGCTATGGCTACACCTTC
J: TRBJ2-1; D: TRBD1; V: TRBV15; size: -; CDR3: CATSRGVEGGRNEQFF; DNA: TGTGCCACCAGCAGAGGGGTCGAAGGGGGCAGGAATGAGCAGTTCTTC
J: TRBJ2-3; D: -; V: TRBV4-1; size: -; CDR3: CASSQVSPMGDTQYF; DNA: TGCGCCAGCAGCCAAGTGTCCCCAATGGGAGATACGCAGTATTTT